Below are 9 T cell receptor beta chains sequenced from a single sample in a study of blood T cell repertoires in COVID-19. Repertoires were generated with immunoSEQ multiplex PCR, while TCRdb's copy carries only in-frame clones and drops some. This sample carries 180,000 or so clones, around 89% of them seen once, and the ten largest clones take roughly 4.2%. The sequencing sample was made of peripheral blood. Receptors were obtained from a woman aged 25 to 39 with acute or convalescent COVID-19.

This clone has only a few counts. This chain links TRBV2 with TRBJ1-3, with 10 bases matching TRBD1. The CDR3 has 15 residues. CDR1 and CDR2 (germline): SNHLY, FYNNEI. V was clipped by 8 bases and J by 8 bases; unmatched bases: 12. CDR3 residues: CASSQNYGTGDTIYF. CDR3 nucleotide sequence: TGTGCCAGCTCTCAAAACTACGGGACAGGGGACACCATATATTTT.

The chain links TRBV9 to TRBJ2-2, with D perhaps TRBD2 (7 bases). This CDR3 comprises 15 residues. V was trimmed by 1 base and J by 10 bases, leaving 17 bases between them. The V gene's germline CDR1 is SGDLS and CDR2 YYNGEE. The CDR3 protein is CASSVPSGGAEELFF. Written as DNA, the CDR3 is TGTGCCAGCAGCGTACCTTCGGGGGGCGCAGAGGAGCTGTTTTTT.

The chain uses TRBV4-1 and TRBJ1-5; D not certain. V lost 5 bases and J 6 bases, leaving 8 bases between the germline ends. The CDR3 totals 12 residues. Germline values: CDR1 MGHRA, CDR2 YSYEKL. The CDR3 region is CASSGGIQPQHF. CDR3 coding DNA: TGCGCCAGCAGCGGAGGGATTCAGCCCCAGCATTTT.

This chain links TRBV7-8 with TRBJ1-6, with a weak D call TRBD1 (5 bases). Germline V gives CDR1 SGHVS, CDR2 FQNEAQ. CDR3 length: 14 residues. V lost 5 bases, J lost 8 bases, and 13 bases lay in between. The CDR3 protein is CASSPTATDSPLHF. CDR3 nucleotide sequence: TGTGCCAGCAGCCCTACAGCGACAGATTCACCCCTCCACTTT.

This clone came up once. The chain joins TRBV14 to TRBJ1-1; no clear D gene. The CDR3 covers 12 residues. CDR1 is SGHDN and CDR2 is FVKESK in the germline V gene. The V and J ends lost 7 bases and 4 bases respectively, with 10 bases between them. The DNA for the CDR3 is TGTGCCAGCATGAATCGGGGCACTGAAGCTTTCTTT. The encoded protein is CASMNRGTEAFF.

The CDR3 here is CASSFDRTSAEQYF. The DNA for the CDR3 is TGTGCCAGCAGCTTTGATCGGACTAGCGCGGAGCAGTACTTC. The chain combines TRBV7-9 with TRBJ2-7; 9 bases map to TRBD2. The CDR3 is 14 residues long. The germline V gene has CDR1 SEHNR and CDR2 FQNEAQ (reference sequence). The trim removed 3 bases at V and 7 bases at J, leaving 7 bases unmatched. Full variable domain (missing parts from reference TRBV7-9 and TRBJ2-7): DTGVSQNPRHKITKRGQNVTFRCDPISEHNRLYWYRQTLGQGPEFLTYFQNEAQLEKSRLLSDRFSAERPKGSFSTLEIQRTEQGDSAMYLCASSFDRTSAEQYFGPGTRLTVT.

The chain links TRBV2 to TRBJ2-7; possibly TRBD2 for D (6 bases). Germline assignment: CDR1 SNHLY and CDR2 FYNNEI. The CDR3 contains 15 residues. V was shortened by 6 bases and J by 3 bases, with 18 bases between the two germline ends. The CDR3 here is CASRRGSGVGYEQYF. In nucleotides, the CDR3 is TGTGCCAGCAGACGGGGGAGTGGGGTCGGCTACGAGCAGTACTTC.

This clone is a singleton in its sample. An end of the junction differs from the germline gene, which may be a read error. V gene TRBV7-9 combines with J gene TRBJ1-3; D gene unclear. This CDR3 is 14 amino acids long. The germline V gene encodes CDR1 SEHNR and CDR2 FQNEAQ (reference sequence). CDR3 coding DNA: TGTGCCAGCACCTTAGGAGGATCTGGAAACACCATATATTTT. This gives the protein CASTLGGSGNTIYF.

The rearrangement links TRBV18 to TRBJ2-1; D remains unclear. Germline V gene lookup returns CDR1 KGHSH and CDR2 LQKENI. V was trimmed by 0 bases and J by 0 bases, leaving 6 bases between them. The CDR3 covers 15 residues. The CDR3 region is CASSPPSSSYNEQFF. The CDR3 nucleotides are TGTGCCAGCTCACCACCAAGTAGCTCCTACAATGAGCAGTTCTTC.